The 23 T cell receptor beta chains below come from one sample, sequenced in a study of T cell changes during pregnancy in multiple sclerosis. The table came from immunoSEQ multiplex PCR; TCRdb's copy has only in-frame clones and leaves some out. The repertoire has 55,000 to 65,000 clones, around 92% of them found once; the top ten carry 0.8% to 1%. Here the sequenced sample was peripheral blood, taken in the first trimester of pregnancy. These receptors were obtained from a female donor with multiple sclerosis, enrolled in a pregnancy study.

This rearrangement joins TRBV6-1 to TRBJ2-5; tentatively, D is TRBD1 (5 bases). The germline V and J ends were trimmed by 4 bases and 6 bases, with 12 bases remaining between them. The germline V gene encodes CDR1 MNHNS and CDR2 SASEGT. The CDR3 contains 13 residues. The CDR3 coding sequence is TGTGCCAGCAGTGGTGCAGGGAAGCAGACCCAGTACTTC. Its translation is CASSGAGKQTQYF.

The J gene is TRBJ1-1, the V gene TRBV19, with D unclear. In germline, CDR1 is LNHDA, CDR2 SQIVND (reference sequence). CDR3 size: 13 residues. V was trimmed by 2 bases and J by 10 bases, leaving 14 bases between them. CDR3 sequence reads: CASSISRDTRAFF. DNA for the CDR3: TGTGCCAGTAGTATATCGAGAGATACGAGAGCTTTCTTT.

V is TRBV11-2 and J is TRBJ2-5, with 9 nucleotides matching TRBD2. The J segment lost 5 bases and the V segment lost 2 bases, leaving 9 bases of the junction unmatched. Germline V gives CDR1 SGHAT, CDR2 FQNNGV. The CDR3 extends over 16 amino acids. In DNA, the CDR3 is TGTGCCAGCAGCTTATCCCTTGCGGGAGGGATGGAGACCCAGTACTTC. Its translation is CASSLSLAGGMETQYF.

The rearrangement joins TRBV7-2 to TRBJ1-4; perhaps TRBD1 as D (5 bases). CDR1 is SGHTA and CDR2 is FQGNSA in the germline V gene. CDR3 length equals 15 residues. V lost 1 base and J 8 bases, leaving 14 bases between the germline ends. This CDR3 reads CASSLVGGRSEKLFF. The CDR3 nucleotides read TGTGCCAGCAGCTTAGTCGGGGGGAGATCGGAAAAACTGTTTTTT.

The chain carries TRBV7-2 and TRBJ2-3; tentative D call: TRBD2 (6 bases). The V and J ends lost 5 bases and 4 bases respectively, with 16 bases between them. The germline V gene encodes CDR1 SGHTA and CDR2 FQGNSA. The CDR3 sequence is 15 residues long. The CDR3 DNA sequence: TGTGCCAGCAGCGCGGGCGGGGCCCAATCAGATACGCAGTATTTT. Its translation: CASSAGGAQSDTQYF.

The chain employs TRBV4-2 and TRBJ1-1; 8 bases line up with TRBD1. V lost 4 bases, J lost 6 bases, and 10 bases stayed unmatched. The germline gives CDR1 LGHNA, CDR2 YNFKEQ. CDR3 length equals 15 residues. The CDR3 sequence is CASSRSWDRPPEAFF. DNA for the CDR3: TGTGCCAGCAGCCGCAGTTGGGACAGGCCTCCTGAAGCTTTCTTT.

The genes are TRBV27 and TRBJ2-7; D gene ambiguous. The CDR3 has 14 amino acids. Trimming shortened V by 4 bases and J by 2 bases, and 12 bases separated the two germline ends. Germline-derived CDR1 and CDR2 are MNHEY and SMNVEV (reference sequence). The CDR3 sequence is CASSSELTTYEQYF. In DNA form, the CDR3 reads TGTGCCAGCAGTTCCGAACTAACCACCTACGAGCAGTACTTC.

The gene calls are TRBV6-5 and TRBJ1-1; D gene unclear. Germline CDR1 reads MNHEY; CDR2 reads SVGAGI. With 6 bases removed from V and 4 bases from J, the gap between germline ends came to 15 bases. The CDR3 contains 14 residues. CDR3 sequence reads: CASSRHLAFTEAFF. The CDR3 DNA reads TGTGCCAGCAGCAGACATCTAGCCTTCACTGAAGCTTTCTTT.

The V gene is TRBV30, the J gene TRBJ2-7; D ambiguous. This CDR3 spans 14 amino acids. Trimming cost V 0 bases and J 2 bases, with 11 bases left between them. Germline V gene data show CDR1 as GTSNPN and CDR2 as SVGIG (reference sequence). DNA for the CDR3: TGTGCCTGGAGTGTTAGGCAGGCAACCTACGAGCAGTACTTC. Protein: CAWSVRQATYEQYF.

The chain joins TRBV29-1 to TRBJ2-5, with a weak D call TRBD2 (5 bases). CDR1 and CDR2 (germline): SQVTM, ANQGSEA. The V end was cut by 1 base, the J end by 2 bases, with 11 bases between. The CDR3 loop spans 14 amino acids. The CDR3: CSVEALERQETQYF. The DNA for the CDR3 is TGCAGCGTTGAAGCACTAGAGAGGCAAGAGACCCAGTACTTC.

This rearrangement joins TRBV14 to TRBJ1-6; 10 bases are a match to TRBD1. The trim removed 3 bases at V and 10 bases at J, leaving 6 bases unmatched. In germline, CDR1 is SGHDN, CDR2 FVKESK. The CDR3 has 15 residues. CDR3 nucleotide sequence: TGTGCCAGCAGCCACCTGGGACAGGGGAACTCACCCCTCCACTTT. Its translation is CASSHLGQGNSPLHF.

The rearrangement joins TRBV29-1 to TRBJ2-1, with D uncertain. The germline gives CDR1 SQVTM, CDR2 ANQGSEA. CDR3 size: 15 residues. The ends were cut back, 0 bases at V and 4 bases at J, with 13 bases in the middle. The CDR3 region is CSVEDQAWLYNEQFF. In DNA form, the CDR3 reads TGCAGCGTTGAAGATCAAGCGTGGCTTTACAATGAGCAGTTCTTC.

The table lists this clone with a count of one. The chain uses TRBV7-2 and TRBJ1-6; the D gene is possibly TRBD1 (5 bases). CDR1 is SGHTA and CDR2 is FQGNSA in the germline V gene. Trimming removed 1 base from V and 5 bases from J, with 15 bases in between. There are 17 residues in the CDR3. The CDR3 is CASSLVFGGPDNSPLHF. The CDR3 DNA sequence: TGTGCCAGCAGCTTAGTTTTCGGGGGACCGGATAATTCACCCCTCCACTTT.

This clone was counted a single time. This chain connects TRBV18 to TRBJ1-5; no reliable D call. Trimming shortened V by 3 bases and J by 3 bases, and 15 bases separated the two germline ends. Germline CDR1 reads KGHSH; CDR2 reads LQKENI. The CDR3 is made up of 16 amino acids. CDR3 protein: CASSPEMRAVNQPQHF. The CDR3 DNA is TGTGCCAGCTCACCGGAAATGAGGGCAGTCAATCAGCCCCAGCATTTT.

J is TRBJ2-6 and V is TRBV7-3; D call uncertain. This CDR3 contains 16 residues. Trimming pared 5 bases from V and 4 bases from J, leaving 15 bases between. In germline, CDR1 is SGHTA, CDR2 FQGTGA. CDR3 amino acids: CASSPQPSAGANVLTF. In DNA form, the CDR3 reads TGTGCCAGCAGCCCACAGCCCTCTGCCGGGGCCAACGTCCTGACTTTC.

The chain links TRBV14 to TRBJ2-2; 7 bases match TRBD1. The V gene end was trimmed by 5 bases and the J gene end by 4 bases; junction bases not matched to a gene: 7. The germline V gene encodes CDR1 SGHDN and CDR2 FVKESK. The CDR3 runs 15 residues. The CDR3 region has the DNA TGTGCCAGCAGCTACTTACAGGGGATCACCGGGGAGCTGTTTTTT. Encoded protein: CASSYLQGITGELFF.

The rearrangement uses TRBV7-9 and TRBJ2-3, with 10 nucleotides matching TRBD2. Trimming removed 10 bases from V and 6 bases from J; junction bases left unmatched: 10. The CDR3 consists of 14 residues. Germline V CDR1 and CDR2: SEHNR, FQNEAQ (reference sequence). The CDR3 DNA reads as TGTGCCATCCACGGAGCGGGGGGGGCGGATACGCAGTATTTT. This encodes CAIHGAGGADTQYF.

This chain uses TRBV7-9 with TRBJ1-3; tentatively, D is TRBD1 (6 bases). The CDR3 sequence is 14 residues long. The germline gives CDR1 SEHNR, CDR2 FQNEAQ (reference sequence). V lost 6 bases, J lost 0 bases, and 9 bases lay in between. The CDR3 sequence: CASSWTDSGNTIYF. The CDR3 DNA is TGTGCCAGCAGTTGGACAGACTCTGGAAACACCATATATTTT.

The genes are TRBV7-2 and TRBJ1-2; tentative D call: TRBD1 (5 bases). Per the germline V gene, CDR1 is SGHTA and CDR2 is FQGNSA. V was clipped by 0 bases and J by 4 bases, with 9 bases between them. The CDR3 contains 14 residues. The CDR3 sequence: CASSLASRGYGYTF. The CDR3 DNA is TGTGCCAGCAGCTTAGCCAGTAGGGGCTATGGCTACACCTTC.

The rearrangement links TRBV29-1 to TRBJ1-4; D is possibly TRBD1 (6 bases). Germline values: CDR1 SQVTM, CDR2 ANQGSEA. V was shortened by 5 bases and J by 8 bases, with 18 bases between the two germline ends. The CDR3 is 14 amino acids. The CDR3 sequence is CSVSDSGVGEKLFF. The DNA for the CDR3 is TGCAGCGTTTCCGACTCAGGGGTAGGAGAAAAACTGTTTTTT.

V and J are TRBV4-2 and TRBJ1-3, with D perhaps matching TRBD1 (6 bases). The CDR3 runs 14 residues. V gave up 2 bases and J gave up 7 bases, with 12 bases separating them. Germline values: CDR1 LGHNA, CDR2 YNFKEQ. The CDR3 region has the DNA TGTGCCAGCAGCCAAACTACAGGGACGAACACCATATATTTT. This codes for CASSQTTGTNTIYF.

This clone was picked up one time. The chain is built from TRBV7-3 and TRBJ1-2; a possible D gene is TRBD1 (6 bases). The CDR3 is 16 amino acids. Trimming removed 1 base from V and 8 bases from J, with 20 bases in between. Germline CDR1 SGHTA, CDR2 FQGTGA. In DNA, the CDR3 is TGTGCCAGCAGCTTAATAGGGACACCTTCATCGGGGGGCTACACCTTC. Amino acid sequence: CASSLIGTPSSGGYTF.

This rearrangement joins TRBV7-8 to TRBJ1-4; 7 bases are a match to TRBD1. Germline values: CDR1 SGHVS, CDR2 FQNEAQ. With V trimmed by 5 bases and J by 4 bases, 7 bases remained unmatched. The CDR3 covers 15 residues. The CDR3 nucleotides read TGTGCCAGCAGCCTCCAACAGGGGCGTAATGAAAAACTGTTTTTT. This codes for CASSLQQGRNEKLFF.